This TCR beta chain was profiled in a study of human T cells and chemical hapten exposure. Study as a whole: Once 0.01% DPC had been applied to the upper back by patch test, readings were taken at 6 days.

TCRdb reanalysed the RACE reads using MiXCR and keeps one entry per CDR3 protein. This sample has about 82,000 distinct CDR3 sequences; 11% occur once, and the top ten carry under 4.5%. CDR3 length: 16 amino acids. V was shortened by 0 bases and J by 7 bases, with 17 bases between the two germline ends. In germline, CDR1 is SGHNT, CDR2 YYREEE (reference sequence). Time point given: patch test 3, about 24 weeks after DPC sensitization. Specified treatment: therapeutic diphenylcyclopropenone sensitization with weekly scalp DPC. The sample in question was whole blood, obtained in connection with sensitization to the hapten diphenylcyclopropenone (DPC). V usage is TRBV5-4 and J usage is TRBJ2-1; TRBD2 is a possible D gene (6 bases). The TCR comes from a woman between 50 and 59 years old with alopecia areata. Some clones in this sample may be carry-over from other donors' samples. The CDR3 region has the DNA TGTGCCAGCAGCTTGGGAGCGGGCACTAGCTCTAATGAGCAGTTCTTC. Translation gives CASSLGAGTSSNEQFF.